This TCR beta chain emerged from a study of blood T cell repertoires in COVID-19. Whole-study context: Both acute and convalescent COVID-19 samples were obtained from the United States, Italy and Spain. PBMCs, B-cell-depleted T cells, or T cells provided the cDNA or gDNA that made up the material.

Per germline, CDR1 SGHVS and CDR2 FNYEAQ. The CDR3 sequence is 15 residues long. Original handling: Estimated nucleated cell counts came from reference gene primer amplification. Profiled with immunoSEQ multiplex PCR; TCRdb holds only in-frame clones, not every one. The DNA was the basis for D and trimming; V, J and clone size are from that table. The repertoire holds about 56,000 clones, with 80% to 85% as singletons. Turning to this clone: One end of the junction fails to match germline, which may point to a read error.

The chain recombines TRBV7-6 with TRBJ2-2; TRBD2 matches 12 bases. The sequenced material came from peripheral blood. This clonotype was obtained from a man in his sixties with COVID-19, enrolled during active disease. The CDR3 nucleotides are TGTGCCAGCAGCCTAGCGGGAGGGCCGGAGGGGGAGCTGTTTTTT. Protein sequence: CASSLAGGPEGELFF.